Presented here are 15 T cell receptor beta chains from one specimen sequenced in a study of control samples from healthy donors and cancer patients. Method: immunoSEQ multiplex PCR; TCRdb's copy keeps in-frame clones and lacks some. This sample has some 20,000 clones, with 88% found just once. Sequenced: PBMCs. The receptors here all came from a woman aged 55-75 years with head and neck cancer.

This clone was seen only a few times. The chain carries TRBV5-8 and TRBJ2-7; no definite D call. Germline V gene lookup returns CDR1 SGHTS and CDR2 YDEGEE. This CDR3 contains 12 residues. Trimming left V 3 bases short and J 4 bases short, with 8 bases between. Written as DNA, the CDR3 is TGTGCCAGCAGCTACTCCCTTTACGAGCAGTACTTC. This codes for CASSYSLYEQYF.

This clone was counted a few times. The gene calls are TRBV9 and TRBJ2-1; 8 bases align to TRBD1. This CDR3 spans 16 amino acids. Germline V gives CDR1 SGDLS, CDR2 YYNGEE. Germline trimming cut 4 bases from V and 5 bases from J; bases unmatched to any gene: 11. The CDR3 region has the DNA TGTGCCAGCAGCCCTGGACAGGGCGTGGGACACAATGAGCAGTTCTTC. Protein sequence: CASSPGQGVGHNEQFF.

This clone has only one observation. The V and J genes are TRBV7-8 and TRBJ1-2, with 7 positions matching TRBD1. The V and J ends lost 8 bases and 5 bases, in that order; junction bases with no gene match: 8. The CDR3 sequence is 13 residues long. Per the germline V gene, CDR1 is SGHVS and CDR2 is FQNEAQ. CDR3 protein: CASGSGQSYGYTF. For the CDR3, the DNA is TGTGCCAGCGGCTCGGGACAGAGTTATGGCTACACCTTC.

The V call is TRBV2, the J call TRBJ1-1; a weak D match, TRBD1 (6 bases). The CDR3 sequence is 14 residues long. The V gene lost 3 bases and the J gene lost 4 bases, with 12 bases spanning the gap. Germline values: CDR1 SNHLY, CDR2 FYNNEI. The CDR3 loop is CASSDGGASTEAFF. Here the CDR3 DNA reads TGTGCCAGCAGTGATGGGGGGGCGAGCACTGAAGCTTTCTTT.

The chain combines TRBV27 with TRBJ2-1; D is perhaps TRBD1 or TRBD2 (6 bases each). V was clipped by 6 bases and J by 7 bases, with 13 bases between them. Germline assignment: CDR1 MNHEY and CDR2 SMNVEV (reference sequence). The length of the CDR3 is 13 residues. The CDR3, as DNA: TGTGCCAGCAGGCCTACAGGGAGGAATGAGCAGTTCTTC. It yields the protein CASRPTGRNEQFF.

J is TRBJ2-7 and V is TRBV28, with a tentative D call TRBD2 (5 bases). The CDR3 has 15 residues. Trimming took 5 bases from V and 1 from J, leaving 15 bases between them. The germline V gene encodes CDR1 MDHEN and CDR2 SYDVKM. CDR3: CASSPDNWRSYEQYF. For the CDR3, the DNA is TGTGCCAGCAGTCCCGATAACTGGAGGTCCTACGAGCAGTACTTC. Full variable domain (outside the CDR3, taken from reference TRBV28 and TRBJ2-7): DVKVTQSSRYLVKRTGEKVFLECVQDMDHENMFWYRQDPGLGLRLIYFSYDVKMKEKGDIPEGYSVSREKKERFSLILESASTNQTSMYLCASSPDNWRSYEQYFGPGTRLTVT.

This chain uses TRBV5-1 with TRBJ2-3; TRBD1 aligns across 7 bases. The CDR3 runs 12 residues. The germline CDR1 and CDR2 sequences are SGHRS and YFSETQ. The ends lost 4 bases at V and 6 bases at J; junction bases unmatched: 2. As DNA, the CDR3 is TGCGCCAGCAGCCCGACAGGGGATACGCAGTATTTT. This translates into CASSPTGDTQYF.

This chain joins TRBV19 and TRBJ2-7; D remains unclear. Germline values: CDR1 LNHDA, CDR2 SQIVND (reference sequence). The CDR3 runs 13 residues. Trimming pared 1 base from V and 4 bases from J, leaving 8 bases between. CDR3 nucleotides: TGTGCCAGTAGTATAGGGCTGACGTACGAGCAGTACTTC. Translated: CASSIGLTYEQYF.

This clone turned up a few times. The rearrangement joins TRBV15 to TRBJ2-7, with D tentatively TRBD1 (6 bases). Germline-derived CDR1 and CDR2 are LNHNV and YYDKDF (reference sequence). This CDR3 is 14 amino acids long. Trimming left V 5 bases short and J 0 bases short, with 11 bases between. The CDR3 loop reads CATSSRTVSYEQYF. In DNA, the CDR3 is TGTGCCACCAGCTCTCGGACAGTCTCCTACGAGCAGTACTTC. The entire variable domain, with the rest obtained from reference TRBV15 and TRBJ2-7, is as follows: DAMVIQNPRYQVTQFGKPVTLSCSQTLNHNVMYWYQQKSSQAPKLLFHYYDKDFNNEADTPDNFQSRRPNTSFCFLDIRSPGLGDTAMYLCATSSRTVSYEQYFGPGTRLTVT.

This chain links TRBV6-5 with TRBJ1-4, with D hard to call. CDR3 size: 15 residues. Trimming took 6 bases from V and 7 from J, leaving 18 bases between them. Germline CDR1 is MNHEY and CDR2 is SVGAGI. In DNA, the CDR3 is TGTGCCAGCAGCCGTGAACAGCCCGGAGTTGAAAAACTGTTTTTT. The encoded protein is CASSREQPGVEKLFF.

This chain joins TRBV28 and TRBJ2-7, with D perhaps given as TRBD1 or TRBD2 (6 bases each). From germline, CDR1 is MDHEN and CDR2 SYDVKM. The CDR3 has 15 amino acids. V gave up 5 bases and J gave up 5 bases, with 19 bases separating them. CDR3: CASSRTRGGSNEQYF. The CDR3, as DNA: TGTGCCAGCAGTCGGACAAGAGGGGGGTCGAACGAGCAGTACTTC.

This clone was counted only a few times. The chain couples TRBV4-1 to TRBJ2-2; TRBD2 matches 8 bases. J was trimmed by 0 bases and V by 1 base; bases with no gene match: 10. The germline V gene encodes CDR1 MGHRA and CDR2 YSYEKL. This CDR3 region has 19 residues. The CDR3 nucleotides read TGCGCCAGCAGCCAAGGGGGGACGGCACTAGCGGCGAACACCGGGGAGCTGTTTTTT. Its protein product is CASSQGGTALAANTGELFF.

The chain joins TRBV27 to TRBJ1-2; D is uncertain. CDR1 and CDR2 from the germline V gene are MNHEY and SMNVEV (reference sequence). V lost 3 bases, J lost 0 bases, and 5 bases lay in between. The CDR3 is 13 residues long. The CDR3: CASSFTANYGYTF. As DNA, the CDR3 is TGTGCCAGCAGTTTCACCGCTAACTATGGCTACACCTTC.

J is TRBJ2-1 and V is TRBV7-8, with D hard to call. The V end was cut by 4 bases, the J end by 0 bases, with 10 bases between. Germline V lookup: CDR1 SGHVS, CDR2 FQNEAQ. The CDR3 spans 15 residues. The CDR3 loop is CASSSLESSYNEQFF. CDR3 in DNA: TGTGCCAGCAGCTCCCTAGAGAGCTCCTACAATGAGCAGTTCTTC.

The chain employs TRBV27 and TRBJ2-7, with 11 nucleotides matching TRBD2. Germline assignment: CDR1 MNHEY and CDR2 SMNVEV (reference sequence). This CDR3 has 18 residues. Losses at the gene ends were 5 bases for V and 2 bases for J; bases not matched to a gene: 14. The CDR3 loop is CASSTLWGSSGGTYEQYF. DNA of the CDR3: TGTGCCAGCAGTACTCTCTGGGGTTCTAGCGGGGGGACCTACGAGCAGTACTTC.